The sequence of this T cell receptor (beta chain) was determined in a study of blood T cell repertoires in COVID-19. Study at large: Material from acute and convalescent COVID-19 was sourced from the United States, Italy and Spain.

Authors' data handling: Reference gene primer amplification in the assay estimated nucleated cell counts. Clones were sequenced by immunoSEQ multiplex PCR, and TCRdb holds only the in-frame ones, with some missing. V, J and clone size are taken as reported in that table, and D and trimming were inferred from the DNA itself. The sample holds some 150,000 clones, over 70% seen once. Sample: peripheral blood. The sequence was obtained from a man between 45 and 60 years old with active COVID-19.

The CDR3 is CASSPGAVSSGNTIYF. The CDR3 region has the DNA TGTGCCAGCTCACCAGGAGCGGTGTCCTCTGGAAACACCATATATTTT. V usage is TRBV18 and J usage is TRBJ1-3; D gene ambiguous. Trimming cost V 2 bases and J 0 bases, with 11 bases left between them. The CDR3 runs to 16 residues. Germline CDR1 KGHSH, CDR2 LQKENI.